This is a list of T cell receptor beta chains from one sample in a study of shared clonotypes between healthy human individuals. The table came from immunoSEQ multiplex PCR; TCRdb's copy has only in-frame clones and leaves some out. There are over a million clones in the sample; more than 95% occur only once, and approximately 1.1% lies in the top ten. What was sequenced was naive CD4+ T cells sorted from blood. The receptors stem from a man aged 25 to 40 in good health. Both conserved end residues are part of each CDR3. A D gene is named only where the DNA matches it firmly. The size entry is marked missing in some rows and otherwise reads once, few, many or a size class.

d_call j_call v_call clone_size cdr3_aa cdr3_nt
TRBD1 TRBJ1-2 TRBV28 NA CASRTTGDPYGYTF TGTGCCAGCAGAACCACAGGGGATCCCTATGGCTACACCTTC
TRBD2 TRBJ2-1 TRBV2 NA CATRARREGRVDNEQFF TGTGCCACCCGGGCACGGCGGGAGGGCCGGGTCGACAATGAGCAGTTCTTC
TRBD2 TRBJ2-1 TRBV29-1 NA CSVPIRVLAGGGEQFF TGCAGCGTTCCGATTAGGGTTCTAGCGGGAGGGGGTGAGCAGTTCTTC
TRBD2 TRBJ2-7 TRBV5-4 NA CASSSGLQLYEQYF TGTGCCAGCAGCTCGGGACTACAACTCTACGAGCAGTACTTC
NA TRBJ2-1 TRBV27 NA CASREGGYDEQFF TGTGCCAGCAGGGAAGGGGGGTATGATGAGCAGTTCTTC
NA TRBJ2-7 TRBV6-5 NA CASGTGPYEQYF TGTGCCAGCGGTACAGGGCCCTACGAGCAGTACTTC
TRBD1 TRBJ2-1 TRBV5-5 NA CASSFTGTGGPSSYNEQFF TGTGCCAGCAGCTTTACCGGGACAGGGGGGCCGAGCTCCTACAATGAGCAGTTCTTC
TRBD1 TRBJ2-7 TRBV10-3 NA CAISEMTGSHEQYF TGTGCCATCAGTGAGATGACAGGGAGCCACGAGCAGTACTTC
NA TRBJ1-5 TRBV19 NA CASNVVHSNQPQHF TGTGCCAGTAATGTAGTCCATAGCAATCAGCCCCAGCATTTT
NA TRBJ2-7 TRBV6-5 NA CASSPTASSYEQYF TGTGCCAGCAGTCCGACGGCTAGCTCCTACGAGCAGTACTTC
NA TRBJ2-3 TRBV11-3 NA CASSLGNRATDTQYF TGTGCCAGCAGCTTAGGTAACAGGGCCACAGATACGCAGTATTTT
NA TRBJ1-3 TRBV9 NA CASSVAGAGNTIYF TGTGCCAGCAGCGTAGCCGGGGCCGGAAACACCATATATTTT
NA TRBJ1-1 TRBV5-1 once CASSLEVANAEAFF TGCGCCAGCAGCTTAGAGGTTGCCAACGCTGAAGCTTTCTTT
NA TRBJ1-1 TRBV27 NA CASSSLYGTEAFF TGTGCCAGCAGTTCCCTATATGGCACTGAAGCTTTCTTT
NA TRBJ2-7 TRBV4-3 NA CASSQSLVGSYEQYF TGCGCCAGCAGCCAATCCCTCGTGGGGTCCTACGAGCAGTACTTC
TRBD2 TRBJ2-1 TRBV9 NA CASSVGTSEQFF TGTGCCAGCAGCGTGGGGACTAGCGAACAGTTCTTC
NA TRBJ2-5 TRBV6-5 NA CASSTGAGRETQYF TGTGCCAGCAGTACAGGGGCCGGGAGAGAGACCCAGTACTTC
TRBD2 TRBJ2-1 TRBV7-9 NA CASSLRLAGGHNEQFF TGTGCCAGCAGCTTAAGACTAGCGGGGGGACACAATGAGCAGTTCTTC
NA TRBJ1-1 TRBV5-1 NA CASSLGRQNTEAFF TGCGCCAGCAGCTTGGGTAGGCAGAACACTGAAGCTTTCTTT
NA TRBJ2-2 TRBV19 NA CASSDGGNTGELFF TGTGCCAGTAGTGATGGGGGCAACACCGGGGAGCTGTTTTTT
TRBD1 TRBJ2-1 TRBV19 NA CASRSGTGASFGYNEQFF TGTGCCAGTAGATCCGGGACAGGGGCCTCTTTTGGTTACAATGAGCAGTTCTTC
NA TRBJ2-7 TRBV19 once CASSIGFGLYEQYF TGTGCCAGTAGTATCGGGTTTGGACTTTACGAGCAGTACTTC
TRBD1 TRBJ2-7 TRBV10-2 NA CASRKPGTGTYEQYF TGCGCCAGCAGGAAGCCCGGGACAGGAACCTACGAGCAGTACTTC
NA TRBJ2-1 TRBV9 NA CASSATGDSYNEQFF TGTGCCAGCAGCGCAACTGGAGACTCCTACAATGAGCAGTTCTTC
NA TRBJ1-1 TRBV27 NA CASSRGPPGALNTEAFF TGTGCCAGCAGTCGAGGGCCGCCGGGGGCGCTTAACACTGAAGCTTTCTTT
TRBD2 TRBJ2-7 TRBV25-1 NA CASKREAGVGYEQYF TGTGCCAGCAAACGAGAAGCGGGAGTAGGGTACGAGCAGTACTTC
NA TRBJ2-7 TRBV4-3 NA CASSRRPGQGHEQYF TGCGCCAGCAGCCGTCGCCCGGGACAAGGGCACGAGCAGTACTTC
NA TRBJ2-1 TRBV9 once CASSVVRDGDNEQFF TGTGCCAGCAGCGTAGTTCGAGACGGGGACAATGAGCAGTTCTTC
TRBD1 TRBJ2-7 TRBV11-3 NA CASSAGSQGSLSYEQYF TGTGCCAGCAGCGCTGGGTCACAGGGGTCCCTCTCCTACGAGCAGTACTTC
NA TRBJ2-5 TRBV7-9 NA CASSLGWSKIGTQYF TGTGCCAGCAGCTTAGGGTGGAGCAAGATTGGGACCCAGTACTTC
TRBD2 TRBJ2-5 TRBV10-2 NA CASSELASGRYGETQYF TGCGCCAGCAGTGAGTTGGCTAGCGGGAGGTATGGAGAGACCCAGTACTTC
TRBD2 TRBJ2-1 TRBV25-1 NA CASSGTSGPNEQFF TGTGCCAGTTCCGGGACTAGCGGGCCGAATGAGCAGTTCTTC
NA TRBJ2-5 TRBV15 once CATSPQLETQYF TGTGCCACCAGCCCCCAACTAGAGACCCAGTACTTC
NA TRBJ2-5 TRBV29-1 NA CSLMAARNRTETQYF TGCAGCTTGATGGCAGCAAGAAATAGGACGGAGACCCAGTACTTC
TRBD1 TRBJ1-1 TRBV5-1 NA CASSLALGQGTEAFF TGCGCCAGCAGCTTGGCTTTAGGACAGGGTACTGAAGCTTTCTTT
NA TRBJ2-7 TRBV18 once CASSPEGMGEQYF TGTGCCAGCTCACCCGAGGGGATGGGCGAGCAGTACTTC
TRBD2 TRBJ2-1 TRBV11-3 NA CASSHSGSTYNEQFF TGTGCCAGCAGCCATAGCGGGAGCACCTACAATGAGCAGTTCTTC